Listed below are T cell receptor beta chains from one sample, sequenced in a study of blood T cell repertoires in COVID-19. The method was immunoSEQ multiplex PCR; TCRdb's version includes in-frame clones alone and lacks a portion of them. The table lists about 95,000 clones, more than 80% of them singletons. What was sequenced was peripheral blood. These receptors were obtained from a human donor in a cohort sampled during active COVID-19. Each CDR3 is given with its conserved first and last residue. Each record gives: V gene, J gene, D gene, clone size, CDR3 protein, CDR3 DNA. The D gene is left open where the match is weak. Some rows mark clone size as missing; the rest say once, few, many or name a class of expanded clone.

v_gene: TRBV7-2
j_gene: TRBJ2-1
d_gene: TRBD2
abundance: once
CDR3aa: CASSLVSGGADEQFF
CDR3nt: TGTGCCAGCAGCTTAGTAAGCGGGGGGGCCGATGAGCAGTTCTTC

v_gene: TRBV29-1
j_gene: TRBJ2-7
d_gene: TRBD1
abundance: NA
CDR3aa: CSVGQGVGEQYF
CDR3nt: TGCAGCGTTGGACAGGGGGTAGGGGAGCAGTACTTC

v_gene: TRBV27
j_gene: TRBJ1-2
d_gene: NA
abundance: once
CDR3aa: CASRNPSEGLYGYTF
CDR3nt: TGTGCCAGCAGAAACCCATCGGAGGGACTGTATGGCTACACCTTC

v_gene: TRBV10-3
j_gene: TRBJ1-1
d_gene: NA
abundance: NA
CDR3aa: CAISEGGQNTEAFF
CDR3nt: TGTGCCATCAGTGAAGGGGGACAGAACACTGAAGCTTTCTTT

v_gene: TRBV6-2/TRBV6-3
j_gene: TRBJ2-1
d_gene: TRBD2
abundance: NA
CDR3aa: CASSSGGGEQFF
CDR3nt: TGTGCCAGCAGTTCTGGGGGGGGAGAGCAGTTCTTC

v_gene: TRBV2
j_gene: TRBJ2-3
d_gene: TRBD2
abundance: NA
CDR3aa: CASSAGAGRADTQYF
CDR3nt: TGTGCCAGCAGCGCCGGAGCGGGAAGGGCAGATACGCAGTATTTT

v_gene: TRBV7-6
j_gene: TRBJ2-1
d_gene: NA
abundance: few
CDR3aa: CASSLEESRHQFF
CDR3nt: TGTGCCAGCAGCTTAGAAGAATCGCGGCATCAGTTCTTC

v_gene: TRBV24-1
j_gene: TRBJ1-1
d_gene: NA
abundance: NA
CDR3aa: CATSDLRGTEAFF
CDR3nt: TGTGCCACCAGTGATTTGCGGGGAACTGAAGCTTTCTTT

v_gene: TRBV18
j_gene: TRBJ1-1
d_gene: NA
abundance: NA
CDR3aa: CASSPPSRVNTEAFF
CDR3nt: TGTGCCAGCTCACCACCGTCCAGGGTGAACACTGAAGCTTTCTTT

v_gene: TRBV10-3
j_gene: TRBJ2-7
d_gene: NA
abundance: NA
CDR3aa: CAISRNEVPEQYF
CDR3nt: TGTGCCATCAGTCGCAACGAGGTTCCCGAGCAGTACTTC

v_gene: TRBV5-1
j_gene: TRBJ1-6
d_gene: NA
abundance: NA
CDR3aa: CASSLGDGTEGPLHF
CDR3nt: TGCGCCAGCAGCCTGGGGGACGGCACGGAGGGACCCCTCCACTTT

v_gene: TRBV14
j_gene: TRBJ1-2
d_gene: TRBD1
abundance: NA
CDR3aa: CASSPYPGQLYGYTF
CDR3nt: TGTGCCAGCAGCCCGTATCCGGGACAGCTCTATGGCTACACCTTC

v_gene: TRBV5-1
j_gene: TRBJ2-7
d_gene: NA
abundance: NA
CDR3aa: CASSPDGSYEQYF
CDR3nt: TGCGCCAGCAGCCCTGACGGGTCCTACGAGCAGTACTTC

v_gene: TRBV9
j_gene: TRBJ1-1
d_gene: TRBD1
abundance: few
CDR3aa: CASSTTGLNTEAFF
CDR3nt: TGTGCCAGCAGCACGACAGGGTTGAACACTGAAGCTTTCTTT

v_gene: TRBV7-7
j_gene: TRBJ1-1
d_gene: NA
abundance: NA
CDR3aa: CASSLRENTEAFF
CDR3nt: TGTGCTAGCAGCTTACGGGAGAACACTGAAGCTTTCTTT

v_gene: TRBV3-1/TRBV3-2
j_gene: TRBJ2-3
d_gene: TRBD2
abundance: once
CDR3aa: CASSQIAGGRTDTQYF
CDR3nt: TGTGCCAGCAGCCAAATAGCGGGAGGGCGAACAGATACGCAGTATTTT

v_gene: TRBV13
j_gene: TRBJ2-3
d_gene: TRBD1
abundance: NA
CDR3aa: CASSPGQGTQQRTDTQYF
CDR3nt: TGTGCCAGCAGCCCCGGACAGGGGACGCAACAACGCACAGATACGCAGTATTTT

v_gene: TRBV7-3
j_gene: TRBJ2-3
d_gene: TRBD2
abundance: few
CDR3aa: CASSLTSGDTQYF
CDR3nt: TGTGCCAGCAGCCTAACTAGCGGAGATACGCAGTATTTT

v_gene: TRBV6-5
j_gene: TRBJ1-1
d_gene: NA
abundance: NA
CDR3aa: CASKLETMNTEAFF
CDR3nt: TGTGCCAGCAAGTTAGAAACGATGAACACTGAAGCTTTCTTT

v_gene: TRBV7-8
j_gene: TRBJ1-5
d_gene: NA
abundance: once
CDR3aa: CASSTQSGQPQHF
CDR3nt: TGTGCCAGCAGCACGCAGTCCGGGCAGCCCCAGCATTTT

v_gene: TRBV5-6
j_gene: TRBJ1-5
d_gene: NA
abundance: NA
CDR3aa: CASSLARGLGAQHF
CDR3nt: TGTGCCAGCAGCTTGGCCCGAGGGTTAGGAGCCCAGCATTTT

v_gene: TRBV10-2
j_gene: TRBJ2-1
d_gene: TRBD2
abundance: NA
CDR3aa: CASSESMGLAGQFF
CDR3nt: TGCGCCAGCAGTGAGTCGATGGGACTAGCGGGACAGTTCTTC

v_gene: TRBV5-1
j_gene: TRBJ2-7
d_gene: TRBD1
abundance: few
CDR3aa: CASKYGTGSYEQYF
CDR3nt: TGCGCCAGCAAATACGGGACAGGGTCCTACGAGCAGTACTTC

v_gene: TRBV12-3/TRBV12-4
j_gene: TRBJ1-1
d_gene: NA
abundance: NA
CDR3aa: CASILTGNTEAFF
CDR3nt: TGTGCCAGCATTCTGACAGGGAACACTGAAGCTTTCTTT

v_gene: TRBV24-1
j_gene: TRBJ1-5
d_gene: NA
abundance: NA
CDR3aa: CATSEGTVGNQPQHF
CDR3nt: TGTGCCACCAGTGAGGGGACTGTAGGCAATCAGCCCCAGCATTTT

v_gene: TRBV18
j_gene: TRBJ2-4
d_gene: TRBD1
abundance: NA
CDR3aa: CASSPLSSGTGQGNIQYF
CDR3nt: TGTGCCAGCTCACCCCTAAGTTCCGGGACAGGGCAGGGAAACATTCAGTACTTC

v_gene: TRBV3-1/TRBV3-2
j_gene: TRBJ1-5
d_gene: NA
abundance: NA
CDR3aa: CASSQDRQVQPQHF
CDR3nt: TGTGCCAGCAGCCAAGATCGTCAGGTCCAGCCCCAGCATTTT

v_gene: TRBV24-1
j_gene: TRBJ1-1
d_gene: NA
abundance: NA
CDR3aa: CATSDVGTLGAFF
CDR3nt: TGTGCCACCAGTGATGTCGGGACTTTGGGGGCTTTCTTT

v_gene: TRBV18
j_gene: TRBJ1-2
d_gene: NA
abundance: NA
CDR3aa: CASSPPALLHGYTF
CDR3nt: TGTGCCAGCTCACCACCGGCCCTCCTCCATGGCTACACCTTC

v_gene: TRBV7-2
j_gene: TRBJ2-3
d_gene: TRBD2
abundance: NA
CDR3aa: CASSPKGLAGGSDTQYF
CDR3nt: TGTGCCAGCAGCCCAAAGGGACTAGCGGGGGGGAGTGATACGCAGTATTTT

v_gene: TRBV5-1
j_gene: TRBJ2-1
d_gene: TRBD2
abundance: NA
CDR3aa: CASSSGTSGPNEQFF
CDR3nt: TGCGCCAGCAGCTCCGGGACTAGCGGGCCGAATGAGCAGTTCTTC

v_gene: TRBV7-9
j_gene: TRBJ2-3
d_gene: NA
abundance: NA
CDR3aa: CASSFGGGGTDTQYF
CDR3nt: TGTGCCAGCAGCTTTGGAGGGGGGGGCACAGATACGCAGTATTTT

v_gene: TRBV6-1
j_gene: TRBJ2-1
d_gene: NA
abundance: NA
CDR3aa: CASSEPGQSFYNEQFF
CDR3nt: TGTGCCAGCAGCGAACCGGGACAATCCTTCTACAATGAGCAGTTCTTC

v_gene: TRBV28
j_gene: TRBJ2-5
d_gene: TRBD1
abundance: once
CDR3aa: CASSFWAQGAGETQYF
CDR3nt: TGTGCCAGCAGTTTCTGGGCACAGGGGGCTGGGGAGACCCAGTACTTC